The 19 T cell receptor beta chains reported below all come from one sample, sequenced in a study of T-cell memory formation after mild COVID-19. From the 5' RACE reads, TCRdb called clonotypes with MiXCR, one entry per CDR3 protein. This repertoire shows 150,000 to 200,000 distinct CDR3 sequences, about 21% found once; its top ten account for 23%. Sequenced input: PBMCs or a T cell subset sorted from them (not recorded which). These receptors were collected from an adult woman who had mild COVID-19 (a few samples of this study predate the infection). Cell type and time point are not known.

The chain is built from TRBV5-6 and TRBJ1-5; the D gene is possibly TRBD1 (6 bases). V was cut by 4 bases and J by 0 bases, with 20 bases left in between. This CDR3 has 18 amino acids. Germline assignment: CDR1 SGHDT and CDR2 YYEEEE. This CDR3 is CASSTANGTRNSNQPQHF. For the CDR3, the DNA is TGTGCCAGCAGCACCGCCAATGGGACACGAAATAGCAATCAGCCCCAGCATTTT.

This sequence joins TRBV6-2 or TRBV6-3 and TRBJ1-2; no clear D. Germline V gene lookup returns CDR1 MNHEY and CDR2 SVGEGT. V shed 2 bases and J shed 4 bases, with 11 bases lying between them. The CDR3 contains 14 residues. CDR3 residues: CASSYPGGSYGYTF. The CDR3 nucleotides read TGTGCCAGCAGTTACCCGGGAGGCTCCTATGGCTACACCTTC.

In its sample, this clonotype was seen a few times. V gene TRBV7-9 combines with J gene TRBJ1-3; the match to TRBD1 covers 12 bases. V lost 3 bases, J lost 5 bases, and 8 bases stayed unmatched. Germline V lookup: CDR1 SEHNR, CDR2 FQNEAQ (reference sequence). The CDR3 has 17 residues. This chain's CDR3 is CASSLAGTGGLRNTIYF. DNA of the CDR3: TGTGCCAGCAGCTTGGCCGGGACAGGGGGCTTAAGAAACACCATATATTTT.

This clonotype came up a few times. CDR3 in DNA: TGTGCCAGCAGTTTATCCGGGACAGGGAACGAGCAGTACTTC. It specifies CASSLSGTGNEQYF. V usage is TRBV27 and J usage is TRBJ2-7; 9 bases are shared with TRBD1. Germline CDR1 MNHEY, CDR2 SMNVEV (reference sequence). The CDR3 length is 14 residues. J gave up 5 bases and V 0 bases, and 2 bases lay outside the gene matches.

This sequence joins TRBV24-1 and TRBJ2-1; TRBD1 might be the D (6 bases). This CDR3 spans 17 amino acids. From germline, CDR1 is KGHDR and CDR2 SFDVKD. The ends were cut back, 2 bases at V and 5 bases at J, with 18 bases in the middle. The CDR3 sequence is CATSDSRAGTNNNEQFF. CDR3 DNA sequence: TGTGCCACCAGTGATTCACGAGCCGGGACAAACAACAATGAGCAGTTCTTC.

V and J are TRBV4-1 and TRBJ1-5; D not resolved. Per germline, CDR1 MGHRA and CDR2 YSYEKL. V lost 2 bases to trimming and J lost 7 bases, with 9 bases between them. The CDR3 length is 13 residues. The CDR3 bases are TGCGCCAGCAGCCAACAGACCGGGCAGCCCCAGCATTTT. It codes for CASSQQTGQPQHF.

This clonotype was seen more than once but under ten times. This rearrangement joins TRBV7-9 to TRBJ2-3; D is perhaps TRBD2 (6 bases). V was shortened by 5 bases and J by 2 bases, with 23 bases between the two germline ends. Germline V gene data show CDR1 as SEHNR and CDR2 as FQNEAQ (reference sequence). The length of the CDR3 is 18 residues. CDR3 sequence: CASSTNPQLASPTDTQYF. DNA of the CDR3: TGTGCCAGCAGCACCAACCCCCAGCTAGCGTCCCCCACAGATACGCAGTATTTT.

This chain joins TRBV27 and TRBJ2-2; TRBD2 agrees at 7 bases. The CDR3 is made up of 14 amino acids. V was clipped by 6 bases and J by 4 bases; unmatched bases: 5. The germline gives CDR1 MNHEY, CDR2 SMNVEV (reference sequence). CDR3 region: CASRLGGGTGELFF. CDR3 nucleotide sequence: TGTGCCAGCAGATTGGGGGGGGGCACCGGGGAGCTGTTTTTT.

The chain combines TRBV5-1 with TRBJ2-6, with D unresolved. The length of the CDR3 is 16 residues. Germline-derived CDR1 and CDR2 are SGHRS and YFSETQ. The ends were cut back, 0 bases at V and 0 bases at J, with 7 bases in the middle. CDR3: CASSLATLSGANVLTF. CDR3 DNA sequence: TGCGCCAGCAGCTTGGCGACACTCTCTGGGGCCAACGTCCTGACTTTC.

This clonotype came up a few times. This chain joins TRBV6-6 and TRBJ1-2; possible D gene TRBD1, 5 bases. The CDR3 has 14 residues. Between the trimmed V and J ends, which lost 3 bases and 3 bases, there was a span of 11 bases. Germline loops: CDR1 MNHNY, CDR2 SVGAGI (reference sequence). The CDR3 protein is CASSYSDSHYGYTF. The CDR3 DNA follows: TGTGCCAGCAGTTATAGTGACAGCCACTATGGCTACACCTTC.

This clonotype was seen more than once but under ten times. The gene calls are TRBV7-9 and TRBJ2-5; D remains unclear. The V and J ends lost 4 bases and 0 bases respectively, with 6 bases between them. CDR3 length: 13 residues. From germline, CDR1 is SEHNR and CDR2 FQNEAQ (reference sequence). The CDR3 DNA follows: TGTGCCAGCAGCTCCGGATACCAAGAGACCCAGTACTTC. Its translation is CASSSGYQETQYF. The full variable domain, in which reference TRBV7-9 and TRBJ2-5 provide the parts outside the CDR3, is DTGVSQNPRHKITKRGQNVTFRCDPISEHNRLYWYRQTLGQGPEFLTYFQNEAQLEKSRLLSDRFSAERPKGSFSTLEIQRTEQGDSAMYLCASSSGYQETQYFGPGTRLLVL.

This clonotype was counted a few times. The chain joins TRBV6-5 to TRBJ1-2; D gene ambiguous. V was trimmed by 0 bases and J by 9 bases, leaving 11 bases between them. Germline-derived CDR1 and CDR2 are MNHEY and SVGAGI. There are 13 residues in the CDR3. CDR3 sequence: CASSYSGPPSYTF. CDR3 DNA: TGTGCCAGCAGTTACTCTGGGCCGCCCAGCTACACCTTC.

This clonotype was seen a handful of times. The chain joins TRBV29-1 to TRBJ2-5; D tentatively reads TRBD1 or TRBD2 (6 bases each). Germline CDR1 SQVTM, CDR2 ANQGSEA. The CDR3 covers 14 residues. V was trimmed by 0 bases and J by 5 bases, leaving 13 bases between them. This chain's CDR3 is CSVEDPRGGETQYF. For the CDR3, the DNA is TGCAGCGTTGAAGATCCCAGGGGAGGCGAGACCCAGTACTTC.

This clonotype was detected only a few times. This sequence joins TRBV4-3 and TRBJ1-4; D gene unclear. Germline loops: CDR1 LGHNA, CDR2 YSLEER. The length of the CDR3 is 12 residues. The V end lost 3 bases, the J end lost 5 bases, and 4 bases lay between the germline ends. The CDR3 reads CASSHGNEKLFF. As DNA, the CDR3 is TGCGCCAGCAGCCACGGGAATGAAAAACTGTTTTTT.

This clonotype turned up a few times. V usage is TRBV7-9 and J usage is TRBJ2-2, with no clear D. Germline V CDR1 and CDR2: SEHNR, FQNEAQ (reference sequence). This CDR3 has 14 residues. Trimming stripped 1 base from V and 6 bases from J, with 9 bases between. CDR3 in DNA: TGTGCCAGCAGCTTAGAGCCCCGGGCCGGGGAGCTGTTTTTT. Its translation is CASSLEPRAGELFF.

The CDR3 DNA sequence: TGCGGAGGAAAGGGCACTGAAGCTTTCTTT. Translating it yields CGGKGTEAFF. The rearrangement uses TRBV29-1 and TRBJ1-1; D not certain. CDR3 length: 10 residues. The germline V gene has CDR1 SQVTM and CDR2 ANQGSEA.

The V call is TRBV20-1, the J call TRBJ2-7; a weak D match, TRBD2 (6 bases). The CDR3 runs to 15 residues. The germline V gene encodes CDR1 DFQATT and CDR2 SNEGSKA (reference sequence). Between the trimmed V and J ends, which lost 0 bases and 2 bases, there was a span of 14 bases. The DNA for the CDR3 is TGCAGTGCTAGAGATTGGGGACTTGCTACCTACGAGCAGTACTTC. It yields the protein CSARDWGLATYEQYF.

This clonotype was observed a handful of times. This rearrangement joins TRBV11-2 to TRBJ2-2; the D gene could be TRBD1 or TRBD2 (6 bases each). The CDR3 loop spans 15 amino acids. Germline CDR1 reads SGHAT; CDR2 reads FQNNGV. Trimming shortened V by 5 bases and J by 3 bases, and 13 bases separated the two germline ends. CDR3 amino acids: CASSPSGAYTGELFF. DNA of the CDR3: TGTGCCAGCAGCCCCTCGGGGGCGTACACCGGGGAGCTGTTTTTT.

The genes are TRBV13 and TRBJ2-1; D is perhaps TRBD2 (6 bases). The CDR3 totals 15 residues. Trimming pared 5 bases from V and 6 bases from J, leaving 17 bases between. Germline V gene lookup returns CDR1 PRHDT and CDR2 FYEKMQ (reference sequence). CDR3 region: CASSPGTSLGNEQFF. In DNA, the CDR3 is TGTGCCAGCAGCCCCGGGACTTCTTTGGGCAATGAGCAGTTCTTC.